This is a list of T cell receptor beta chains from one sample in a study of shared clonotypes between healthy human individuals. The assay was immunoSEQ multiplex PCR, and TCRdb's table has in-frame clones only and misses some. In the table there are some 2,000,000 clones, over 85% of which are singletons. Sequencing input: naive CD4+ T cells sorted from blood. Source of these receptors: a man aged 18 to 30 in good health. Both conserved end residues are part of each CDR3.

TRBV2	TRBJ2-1	CASSVIAYNEQFF
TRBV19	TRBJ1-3	CASSIRSSGNTIYF
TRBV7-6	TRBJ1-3	CASSALGTGGNTIYF
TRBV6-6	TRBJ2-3	CASTLGGEGTDTQYF
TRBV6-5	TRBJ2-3	CASSSNPSTDTQYF
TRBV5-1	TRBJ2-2	CASSSGLYTGELFF
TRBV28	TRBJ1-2	CASSLAGARSYGYTF
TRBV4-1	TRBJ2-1	CASSQMTGAYNEQFF
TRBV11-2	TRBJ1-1	CASSHQPTDRPKAFF
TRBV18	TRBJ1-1	CASSPYTATEAFF
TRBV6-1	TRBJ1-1	CASSARTGGIAVTEAFF
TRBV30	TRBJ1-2	CAWKQGQGARGYTF
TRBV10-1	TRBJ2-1	CASSEPGQGVRQFF
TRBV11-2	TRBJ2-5	CASSLDHGGRETQYF
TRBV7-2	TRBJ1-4	CASSPQGAGEKLFF
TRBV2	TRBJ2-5	CASSVVGAPGETQYF
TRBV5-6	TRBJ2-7	CASSLSNTGYEQYF
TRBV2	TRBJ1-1	CASQVHLEAFF
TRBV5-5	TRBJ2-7	CASSSTGSPSIYEQYF
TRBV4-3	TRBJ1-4	CASSSKGAVGEKLFF
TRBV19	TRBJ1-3	CASSRGYGNTIYF
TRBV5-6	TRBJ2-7	CASSLGTRAAYYEQYF
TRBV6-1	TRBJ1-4	CASRLTGGREKLFF
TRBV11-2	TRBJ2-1	CASSPISGVPNEQFF
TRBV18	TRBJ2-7	CASSPREGLAGVEQYF
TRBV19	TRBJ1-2	CASSISGDRANYGYTF
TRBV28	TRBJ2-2	CASQGDRDNTGELFF
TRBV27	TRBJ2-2	CATQDPGGVKTGELFF
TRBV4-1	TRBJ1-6	CASSQDLVKGLAILHF
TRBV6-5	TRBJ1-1	CASSYSTGSTEAFF
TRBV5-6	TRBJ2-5	CASSPGGQETQYF
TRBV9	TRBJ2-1	CASSVGDRVGTKYNEQFF
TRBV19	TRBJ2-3	CASKGTSAADTQYF
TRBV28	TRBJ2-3	CASSSMGQRTDTQYF
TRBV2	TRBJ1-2	CASSEQTYGYTF
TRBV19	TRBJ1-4	CASSNKREGARGKLFF
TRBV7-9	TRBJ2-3	CASSFSGTATDTQYF
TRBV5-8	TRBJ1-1	CASSLGYVNTEAFF
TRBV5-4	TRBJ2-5	CASSLAAGLTSTQYF
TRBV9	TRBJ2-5	CASSVATGGETQYF
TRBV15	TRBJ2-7	CATSTQSVPYEQYF
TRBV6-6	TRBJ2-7	CASSYSEIPFYEQYF
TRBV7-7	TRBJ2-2	CASGLAGNTGELFF
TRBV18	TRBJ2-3	CASSRDWNYPATSTDTQYF
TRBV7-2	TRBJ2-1	CASSLNPLAGVYNEQFF
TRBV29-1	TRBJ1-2	CSATEGRDYGYTF
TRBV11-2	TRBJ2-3	CASGQGLDTQYF
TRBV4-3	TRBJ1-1	CASSQGPGGKARNTEAFF
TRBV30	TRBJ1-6	CAYHLAQLPSPLHF
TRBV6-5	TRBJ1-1	CASRPQGGNTEAFF
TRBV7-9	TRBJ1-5	CASSADRGSGNQPQHF